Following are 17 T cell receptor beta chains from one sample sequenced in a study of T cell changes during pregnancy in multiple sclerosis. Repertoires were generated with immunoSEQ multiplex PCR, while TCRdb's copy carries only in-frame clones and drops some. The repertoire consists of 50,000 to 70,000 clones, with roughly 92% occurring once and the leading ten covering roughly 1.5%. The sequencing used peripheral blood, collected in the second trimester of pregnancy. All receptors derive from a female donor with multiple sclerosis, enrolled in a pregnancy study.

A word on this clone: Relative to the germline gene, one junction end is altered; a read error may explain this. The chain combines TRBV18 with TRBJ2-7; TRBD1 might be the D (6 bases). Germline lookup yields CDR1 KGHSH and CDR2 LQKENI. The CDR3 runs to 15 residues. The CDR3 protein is CTSSPTKTGQYEQYF. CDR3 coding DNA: TGTACCAGCTCCCCAACAAAGACAGGACAATACGAGCAGTACTTC.

The DNA for the CDR3 is TGTGCCAGCAGCTTGGGGGCCCAAGGAAATGAGCAGTTCTTC. Protein sequence: CASSLGAQGNEQFF. J is TRBJ2-1 and V is TRBV5-4; D remains ambiguous. V gave up 0 bases and J gave up 7 bases, with 11 bases separating them. Germline CDR1 SGHNT, CDR2 YYREEE (reference sequence). The CDR3 consists of 14 residues.

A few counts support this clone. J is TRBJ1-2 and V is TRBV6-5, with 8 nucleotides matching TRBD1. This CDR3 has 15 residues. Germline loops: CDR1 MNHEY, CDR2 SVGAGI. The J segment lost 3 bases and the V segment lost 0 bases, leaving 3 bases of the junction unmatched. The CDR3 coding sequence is TGTGCCAGCAGTTACTCCCAGGGGGCAGACTATGGCTACACCTTC. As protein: CASSYSQGADYGYTF.

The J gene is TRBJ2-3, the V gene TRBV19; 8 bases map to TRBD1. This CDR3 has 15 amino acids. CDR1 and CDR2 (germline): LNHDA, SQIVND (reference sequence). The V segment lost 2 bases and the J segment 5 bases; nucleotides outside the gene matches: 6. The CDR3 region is CASSINRGMEDTQYF. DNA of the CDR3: TGTGCCAGTAGTATAAACAGGGGGATGGAAGATACGCAGTATTTT.

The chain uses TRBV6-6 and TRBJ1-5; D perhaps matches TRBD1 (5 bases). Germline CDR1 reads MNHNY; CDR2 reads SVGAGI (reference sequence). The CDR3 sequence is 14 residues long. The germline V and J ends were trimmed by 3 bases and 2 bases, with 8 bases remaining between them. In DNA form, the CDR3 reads TGTGCCAGCAGTTATGGGGCCGGCAATCAGCCCCAGCATTTT. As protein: CASSYGAGNQPQHF.

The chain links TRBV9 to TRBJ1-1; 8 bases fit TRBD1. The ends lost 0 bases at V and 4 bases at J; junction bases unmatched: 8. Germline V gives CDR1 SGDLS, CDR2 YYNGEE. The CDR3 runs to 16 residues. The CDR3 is CASSVGQGAQGTEAFF. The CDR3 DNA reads TGTGCCAGCAGCGTAGGTCAGGGGGCGCAAGGCACTGAAGCTTTCTTT.

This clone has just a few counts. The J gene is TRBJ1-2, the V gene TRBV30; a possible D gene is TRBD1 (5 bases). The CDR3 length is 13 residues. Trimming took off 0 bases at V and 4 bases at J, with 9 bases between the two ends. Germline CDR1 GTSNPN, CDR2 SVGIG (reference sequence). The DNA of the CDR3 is TGTGCCTGGAGTGTGGGGCCGGGCTATGGCTACACCTTC. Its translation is CAWSVGPGYGYTF.

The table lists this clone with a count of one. The CDR3 bases are TGTGCCAGCAGTGCCCCAGGGTTGGGGCGCAATCAGCCCCAGCATTTT. This codes for CASSAPGLGRNQPQHF. The chain links TRBV2 to TRBJ1-5; D is perhaps TRBD1 (5 bases). V lost 4 bases and J 2 bases, leaving 15 bases between the germline ends. The germline V gene has CDR1 SNHLY and CDR2 FYNNEI. CDR3 length: 16 residues.

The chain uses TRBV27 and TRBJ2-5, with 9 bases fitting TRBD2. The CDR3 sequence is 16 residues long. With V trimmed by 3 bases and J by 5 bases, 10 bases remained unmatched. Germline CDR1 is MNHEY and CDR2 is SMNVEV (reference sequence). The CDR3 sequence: CASSFGGGRAVETQYF. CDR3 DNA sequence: TGTGCCAGCAGTTTCGGTGGCGGGAGGGCCGTTGAGACCCAGTACTTC.

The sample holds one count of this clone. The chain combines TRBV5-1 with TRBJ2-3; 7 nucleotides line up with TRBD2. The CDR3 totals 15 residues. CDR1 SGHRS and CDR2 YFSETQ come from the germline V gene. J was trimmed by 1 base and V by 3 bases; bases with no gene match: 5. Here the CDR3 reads CASSWGGFGTDTQYF. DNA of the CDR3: TGCGCCAGCAGCTGGGGGGGTTTCGGCACAGATACGCAGTATTTT.

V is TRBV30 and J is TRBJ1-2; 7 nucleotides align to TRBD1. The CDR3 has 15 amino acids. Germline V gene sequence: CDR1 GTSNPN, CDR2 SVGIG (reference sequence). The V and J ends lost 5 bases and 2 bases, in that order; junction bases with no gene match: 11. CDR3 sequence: CAWGGTDRANYGYTF. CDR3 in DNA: TGTGCCTGGGGGGGGACAGATCGGGCGAACTATGGCTACACCTTC. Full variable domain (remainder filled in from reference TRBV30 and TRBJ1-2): SQTIHQWPATLVQPVGSPLSLECTVEGTSNPNLYWYRQAAGRGLQLLFYSVGIGQISSEVPQNLSASRPQDRQFILSSKKLLLSDSGFYLCAWGGTDRANYGYTFGSGTRLTVV.

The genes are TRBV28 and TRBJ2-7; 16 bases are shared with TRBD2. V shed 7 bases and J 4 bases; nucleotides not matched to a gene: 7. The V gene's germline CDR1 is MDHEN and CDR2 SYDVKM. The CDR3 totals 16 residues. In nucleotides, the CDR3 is TGTGCCAGCACCTGGGGGACTAGCGGGAGGGCGTACGAGCAGTACTTC. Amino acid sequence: CASTWGTSGRAYEQYF.

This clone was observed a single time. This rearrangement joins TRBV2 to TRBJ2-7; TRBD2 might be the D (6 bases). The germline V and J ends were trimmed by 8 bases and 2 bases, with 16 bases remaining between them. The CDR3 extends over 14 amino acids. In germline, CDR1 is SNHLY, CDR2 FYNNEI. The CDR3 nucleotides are TGTGCCAGCTTAAGAAGCGGAGGGGCCTACGAGCAGTACTTC. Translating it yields CASLRSGGAYEQYF.

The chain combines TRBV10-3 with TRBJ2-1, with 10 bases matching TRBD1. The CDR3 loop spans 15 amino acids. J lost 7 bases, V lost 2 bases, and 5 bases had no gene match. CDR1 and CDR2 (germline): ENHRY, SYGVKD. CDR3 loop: CAISEIPGQGNEQFF. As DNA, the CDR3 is TGTGCCATCAGTGAGATACCGGGACAGGGGAATGAGCAGTTCTTC.

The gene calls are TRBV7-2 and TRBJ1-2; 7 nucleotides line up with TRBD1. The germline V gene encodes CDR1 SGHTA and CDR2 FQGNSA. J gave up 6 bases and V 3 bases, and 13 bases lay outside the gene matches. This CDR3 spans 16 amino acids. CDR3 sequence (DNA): TGTGCCAGCAGCTTCTACCGACAGGGAGGAGTGAATGGCTACACCTTC. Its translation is CASSFYRQGGVNGYTF. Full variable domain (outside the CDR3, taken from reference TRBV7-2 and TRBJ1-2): GAGVSQSPSNKVTEKGKDVELRCDPISGHTALYWYRQSLGQGLEFLIYFQGNSAPDKSGLPSDRFSAERTGGSVSTLTIQRTQQEDSAVYLCASSFYRQGGVNGYTFGSGTRLTVV.

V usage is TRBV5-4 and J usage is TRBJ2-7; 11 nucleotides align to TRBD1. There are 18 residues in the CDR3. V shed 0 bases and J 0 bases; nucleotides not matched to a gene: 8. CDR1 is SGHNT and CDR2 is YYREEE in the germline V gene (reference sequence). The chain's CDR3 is CASSLAADRGLSSYEQYF. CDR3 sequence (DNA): TGTGCCAGCAGCTTGGCCGCGGACAGGGGGCTGAGCTCCTACGAGCAGTACTTC.

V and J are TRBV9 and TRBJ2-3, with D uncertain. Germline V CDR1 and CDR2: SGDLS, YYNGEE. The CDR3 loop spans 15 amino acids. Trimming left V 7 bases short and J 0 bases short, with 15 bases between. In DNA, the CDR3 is TGTGCCAGCGTTCTTGGCAGCGCTAGCACAGATACGCAGTATTTT. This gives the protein CASVLGSASTDTQYF.